Included here is one T cell receptor (beta chain) sequence, with context. The data derive from a study of blood T cell repertoires in COVID-19. Study-wide context: Acute-phase and convalescent COVID-19 samples originated in the United States, Italy and Spain. T cells, B-cell-depleted T cells, or PBMCs supplied cDNA or gDNA.

Deletions cut 6 bases from V and 7 bases from J, with 12 bases between. Looked up from germline, CDR1 is MDHEN and CDR2 is SYDVKM. The CDR3 consists of 12 residues. Methods used by the authors: By means of reference gene primer amplification, nucleated cell counts were estimated. This table comes from immunoSEQ multiplex PCR, and its TCRdb copy is limited to in-frame clones, with some not included. The V and J calls and clone size were taken over from that table, and D and trimming were inferred from the DNA. The table has 250,000 to 350,000 clones, roughly 90% seen once. The source is a woman in her fifties or sixties with acute or convalescent COVID-19. Sequencing input: peripheral blood. V usage is TRBV28 and J usage is TRBJ1-2, with D perhaps matching TRBD1 (5 bases). The CDR3 coding sequence is TGTGCCAGCAGGGGGGGGTCGGGTGGCTACACCTTC. Its protein product is CASRGGSGGYTF.